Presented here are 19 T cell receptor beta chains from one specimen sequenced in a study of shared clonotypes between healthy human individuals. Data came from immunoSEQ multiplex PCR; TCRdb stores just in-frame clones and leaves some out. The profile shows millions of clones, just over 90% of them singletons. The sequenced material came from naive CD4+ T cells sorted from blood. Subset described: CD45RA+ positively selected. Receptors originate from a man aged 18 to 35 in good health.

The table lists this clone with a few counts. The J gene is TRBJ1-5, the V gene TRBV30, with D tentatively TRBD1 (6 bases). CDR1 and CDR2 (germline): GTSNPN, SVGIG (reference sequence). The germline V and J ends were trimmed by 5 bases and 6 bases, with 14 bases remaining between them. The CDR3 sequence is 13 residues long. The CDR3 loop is CAWGGTAGQPQHF. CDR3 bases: TGTGCCTGGGGGGGCACAGCCGGTCAGCCCCAGCATTTT.

CDR3 in amino acids: CATSRVVLNADTQYF. CDR3 nucleotide sequence: TGTGCCACCAGCAGAGTGGTTCTAAACGCAGATACGCAGTATTTT. The gene calls are TRBV15 and TRBJ2-3, with no clear D. CDR1 is LNHNV, CDR2 YYDKDF, per germline (reference sequence). The CDR3 is 15 residues long. The V and J ends lost 1 base and 4 bases respectively, with 12 bases between them.

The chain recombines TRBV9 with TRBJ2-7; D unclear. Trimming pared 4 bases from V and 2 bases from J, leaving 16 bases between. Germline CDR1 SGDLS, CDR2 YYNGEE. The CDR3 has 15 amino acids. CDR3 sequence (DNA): TGTGCCAGCAGCCCGACGGACGCCAGAACCTACGAGCAGTACTTC. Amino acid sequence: CASSPTDARTYEQYF.

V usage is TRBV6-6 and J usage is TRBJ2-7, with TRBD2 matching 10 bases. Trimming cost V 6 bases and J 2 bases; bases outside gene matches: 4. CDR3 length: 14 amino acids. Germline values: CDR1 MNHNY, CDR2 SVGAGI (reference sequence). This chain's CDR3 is CASSLAGETYEQYF. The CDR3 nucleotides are TGTGCCAGCAGCCTAGCGGGAGAGACCTACGAGCAGTACTTC.

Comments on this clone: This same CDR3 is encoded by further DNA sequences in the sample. CDR3 bases: TGTGCCAGCAGCTTGGCTAGCGGAAGCGAGACCCAGTACTTC. Its protein is CASSLASGSETQYF. The gene calls are TRBV7-2 and TRBJ2-5, with TRBD2 matching over 7 bases. The germline CDR1 and CDR2 sequences are SGHTA and FQGNSA. The CDR3 has 14 residues. Trimming removed 3 bases from V and 5 bases from J; junction bases left unmatched: 6.

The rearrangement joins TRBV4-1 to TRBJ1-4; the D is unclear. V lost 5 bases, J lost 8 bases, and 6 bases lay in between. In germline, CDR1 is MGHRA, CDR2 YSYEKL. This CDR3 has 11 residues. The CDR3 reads CASSMWEKLFF. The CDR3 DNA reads TGCGCCAGCAGCATGTGGGAAAAACTGTTTTTT.

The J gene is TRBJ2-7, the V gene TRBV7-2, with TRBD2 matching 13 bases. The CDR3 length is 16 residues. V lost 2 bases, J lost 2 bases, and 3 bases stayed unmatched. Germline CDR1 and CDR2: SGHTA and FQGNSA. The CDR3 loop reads CASSLMTSGGTYEQYF. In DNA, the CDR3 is TGTGCCAGCAGCTTAATGACTAGCGGGGGGACCTACGAGCAGTACTTC.

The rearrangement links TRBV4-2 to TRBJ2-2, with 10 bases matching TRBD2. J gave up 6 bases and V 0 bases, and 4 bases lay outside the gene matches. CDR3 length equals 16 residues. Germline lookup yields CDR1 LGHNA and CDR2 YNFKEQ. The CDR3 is CASSQEYSGGAGELFF. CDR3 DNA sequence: TGTGCCAGCAGCCAAGAGTACAGCGGGGGGGCCGGGGAGCTGTTTTTT.

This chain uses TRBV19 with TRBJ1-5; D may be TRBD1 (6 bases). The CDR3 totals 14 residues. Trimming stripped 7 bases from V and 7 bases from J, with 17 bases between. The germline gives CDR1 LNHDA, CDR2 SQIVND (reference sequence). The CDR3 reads CASTLTGQGQPQHF. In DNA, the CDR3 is TGTGCCAGTACCTTAACAGGGCAGGGCCAGCCCCAGCATTTT.

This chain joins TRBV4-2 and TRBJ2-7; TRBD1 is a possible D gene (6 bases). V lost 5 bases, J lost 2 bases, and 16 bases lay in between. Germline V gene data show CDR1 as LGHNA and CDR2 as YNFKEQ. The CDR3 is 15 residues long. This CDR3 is CASSEVDRDTYEQYF. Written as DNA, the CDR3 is TGTGCCAGCAGCGAAGTGGATCGGGACACCTACGAGCAGTACTTC.

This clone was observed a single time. CDR3 sequence: CATSTTGYGYTF. CDR3 nucleotide sequence: TGTGCCACCAGCACGACAGGATATGGCTACACCTTC. The chain is built from TRBV15 and TRBJ1-2; D may be TRBD1 (6 bases). Per the germline V gene, CDR1 is LNHNV and CDR2 is YYDKDF (reference sequence). The length of the CDR3 is 12 residues. V lost 4 bases and J lost 5, with 8 bases in between.

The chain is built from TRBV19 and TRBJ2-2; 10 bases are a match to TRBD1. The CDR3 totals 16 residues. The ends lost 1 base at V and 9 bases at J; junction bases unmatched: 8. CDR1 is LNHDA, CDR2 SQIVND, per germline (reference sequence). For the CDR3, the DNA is TGTGCCAGTAGTATAGGACGGGACAGGGGAGACCGGGAGCTGTTTTTT. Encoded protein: CASSIGRDRGDRELFF.

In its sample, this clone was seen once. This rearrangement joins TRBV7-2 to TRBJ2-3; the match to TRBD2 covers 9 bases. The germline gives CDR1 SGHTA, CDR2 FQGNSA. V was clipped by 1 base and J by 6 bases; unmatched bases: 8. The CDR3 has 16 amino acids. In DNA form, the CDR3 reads TGTGCCAGCAGCTTAGTAAGGGCGGGAGGGCCGGATACGCAGTATTTT. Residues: CASSLVRAGGPDTQYF.

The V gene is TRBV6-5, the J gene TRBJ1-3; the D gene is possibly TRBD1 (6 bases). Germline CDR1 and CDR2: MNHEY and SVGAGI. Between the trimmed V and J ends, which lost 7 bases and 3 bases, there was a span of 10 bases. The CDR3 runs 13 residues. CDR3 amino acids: CASTRGVGNTIYF. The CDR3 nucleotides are TGTGCCAGCACCAGGGGCGTTGGAAACACCATATATTTT.

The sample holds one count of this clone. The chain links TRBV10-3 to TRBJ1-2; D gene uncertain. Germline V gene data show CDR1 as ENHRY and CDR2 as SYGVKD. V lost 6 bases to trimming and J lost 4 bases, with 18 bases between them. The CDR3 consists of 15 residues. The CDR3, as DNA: TGTGCCATCAGGGACCGGGATCTTGGGATCTATGGCTACACCTTC. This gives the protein CAIRDRDLGIYGYTF.

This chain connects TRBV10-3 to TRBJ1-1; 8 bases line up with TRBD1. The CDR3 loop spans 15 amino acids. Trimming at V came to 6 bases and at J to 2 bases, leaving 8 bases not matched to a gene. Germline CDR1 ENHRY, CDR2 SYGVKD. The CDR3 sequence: CAISPTGDLNTEAFF. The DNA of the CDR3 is TGTGCCATCAGCCCGACAGGGGACTTAAACACTGAAGCTTTCTTT.

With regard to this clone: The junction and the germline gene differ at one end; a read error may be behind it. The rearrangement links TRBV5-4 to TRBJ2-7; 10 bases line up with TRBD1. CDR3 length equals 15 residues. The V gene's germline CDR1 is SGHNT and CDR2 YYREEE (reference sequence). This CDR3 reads CAGSLAGTGAYEQYF. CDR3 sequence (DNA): TGTGCCGGCAGCTTGGCCGGGACAGGGGCCTACGAGCAGTACTTC.

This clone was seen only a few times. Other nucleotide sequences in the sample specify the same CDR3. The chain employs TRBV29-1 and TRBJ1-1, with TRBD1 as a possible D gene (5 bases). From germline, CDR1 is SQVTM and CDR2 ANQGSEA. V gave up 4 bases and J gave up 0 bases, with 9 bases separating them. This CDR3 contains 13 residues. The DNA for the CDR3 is TGCAGCGTTGGGGGACGGTTGAACACTGAAGCTTTCTTT. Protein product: CSVGGRLNTEAFF.

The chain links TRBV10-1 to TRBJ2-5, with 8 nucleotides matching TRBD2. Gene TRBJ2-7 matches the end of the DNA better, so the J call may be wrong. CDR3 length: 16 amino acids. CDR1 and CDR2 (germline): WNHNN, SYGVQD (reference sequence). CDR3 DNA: TGCGCCAGCAGTGAGTCGGGCAGCGGGAGATTCGACGAGCAGTACTTC. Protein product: CASSESGSGRFDEQYF.